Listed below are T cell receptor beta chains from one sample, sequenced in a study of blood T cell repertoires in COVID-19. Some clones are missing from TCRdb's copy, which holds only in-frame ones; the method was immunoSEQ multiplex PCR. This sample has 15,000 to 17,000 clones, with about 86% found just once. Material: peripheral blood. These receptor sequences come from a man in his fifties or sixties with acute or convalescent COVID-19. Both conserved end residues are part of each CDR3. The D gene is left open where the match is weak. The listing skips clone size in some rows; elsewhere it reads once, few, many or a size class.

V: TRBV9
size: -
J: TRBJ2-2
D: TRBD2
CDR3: CASSLPAGGGTGELFF

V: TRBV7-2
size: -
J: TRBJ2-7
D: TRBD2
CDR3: CASSRTSGGDEQYF

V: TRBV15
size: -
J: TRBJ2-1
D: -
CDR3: CATSTSASSYNEQFF

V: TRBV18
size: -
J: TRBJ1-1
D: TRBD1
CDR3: CASSPSGQGTNTEAFF

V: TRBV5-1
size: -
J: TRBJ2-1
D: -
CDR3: CASSLAVLAYNEQFF

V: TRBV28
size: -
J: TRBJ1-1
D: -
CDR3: CASKNSDTEAFF

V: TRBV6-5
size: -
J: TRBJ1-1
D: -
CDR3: CASSLTRGNTEAFF

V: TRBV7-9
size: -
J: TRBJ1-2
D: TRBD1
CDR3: CASSFRGAHGYTF

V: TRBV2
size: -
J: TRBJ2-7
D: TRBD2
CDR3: CASSDGLAATYEQYF

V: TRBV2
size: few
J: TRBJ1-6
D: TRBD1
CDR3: CASRDRNNSPLHF

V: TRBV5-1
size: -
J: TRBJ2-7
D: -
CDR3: CASSSVRGSDYEQYF

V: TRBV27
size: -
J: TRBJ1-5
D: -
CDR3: CASSSPGQPQHF

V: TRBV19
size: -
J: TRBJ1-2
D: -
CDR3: CASSTLSTGNYGYTF

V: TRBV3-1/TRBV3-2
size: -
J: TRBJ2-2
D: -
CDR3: CASTPRETGELFF

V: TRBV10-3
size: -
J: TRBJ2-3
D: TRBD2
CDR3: CAISALPGLAGSDTQYF

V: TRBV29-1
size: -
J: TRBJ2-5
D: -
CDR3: CSAGRGMQETQYF

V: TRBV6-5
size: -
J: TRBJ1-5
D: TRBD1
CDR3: CASSGDRGNQPQHF

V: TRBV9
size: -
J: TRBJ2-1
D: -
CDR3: CASSEGPLGGEQFF

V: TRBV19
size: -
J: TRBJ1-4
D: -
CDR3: CASSLRGNNEKLFF

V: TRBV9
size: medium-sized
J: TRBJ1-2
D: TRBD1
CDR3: CASSVDRATRGYTF

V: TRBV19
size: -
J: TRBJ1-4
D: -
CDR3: CASSPDRSNEKLFF

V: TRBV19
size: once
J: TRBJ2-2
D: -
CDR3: CASSGGTGELFF

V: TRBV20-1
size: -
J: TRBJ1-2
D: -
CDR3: CSASSSGGGYTF

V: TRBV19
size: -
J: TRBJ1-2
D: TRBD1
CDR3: CASGGQGSGYTF

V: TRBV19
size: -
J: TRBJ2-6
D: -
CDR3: CASSIVSPSGANVLTF

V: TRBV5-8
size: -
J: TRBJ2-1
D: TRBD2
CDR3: CASSLVTSGSSYNEQFF

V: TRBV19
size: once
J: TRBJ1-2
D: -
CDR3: CASSRTGVYGYTF

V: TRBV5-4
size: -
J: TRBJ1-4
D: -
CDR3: CASSLTANEKLFF

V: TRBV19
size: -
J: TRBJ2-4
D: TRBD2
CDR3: CASSMRLAGGGQNIQYF